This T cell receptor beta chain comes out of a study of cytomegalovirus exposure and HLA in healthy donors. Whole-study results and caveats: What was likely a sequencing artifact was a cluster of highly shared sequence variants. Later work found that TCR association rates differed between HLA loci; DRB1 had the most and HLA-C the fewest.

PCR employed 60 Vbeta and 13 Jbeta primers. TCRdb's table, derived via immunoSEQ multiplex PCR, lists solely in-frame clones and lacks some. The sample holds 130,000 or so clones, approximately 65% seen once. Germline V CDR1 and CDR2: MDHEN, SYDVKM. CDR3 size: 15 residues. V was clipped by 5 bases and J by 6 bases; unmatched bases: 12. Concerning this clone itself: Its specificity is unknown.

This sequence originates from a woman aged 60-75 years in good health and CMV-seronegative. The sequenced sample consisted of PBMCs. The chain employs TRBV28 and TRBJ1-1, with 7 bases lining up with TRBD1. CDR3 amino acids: CASSAHQGGRAEAFF. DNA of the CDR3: TGTGCCAGCAGTGCCCACCAGGGGGGCAGGGCTGAAGCTTTCTTT. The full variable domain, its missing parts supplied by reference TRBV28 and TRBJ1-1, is DVKVTQSSRYLVKRTGEKVFLECVQDMDHENMFWYRQDPGLGLRLIYFSYDVKMKEKGDIPEGYSVSREKKERFSLILESASTNQTSMYLCASSAHQGGRAEAFFGQGTRLTVV.